The 15 T cell receptor beta chains presented below share a single source sample, sequenced in a study of tumor and adjacent non-tumor tissue in lung cancer. RNA was extracted from bulk tissue without any cell sorting. Three rounds of nested PCR, following a modified ARM-PCR protocol, produced the TCRbeta library. MiXCR, run by TCRdb on the multiplex PCR reads, gives a single entry per CDR3 protein. The sample holds more than 75,000 distinct CDR3 sequences, approximately 68% seen once. The sample comprised lung tumor tissue. The receptors derive from a woman in her sixties or seventies with non-small cell lung cancer.

For this clonotype: A much larger clone sits a single nucleotide away, making a read error possible. The conserved phenylalanine or tryptophan is not found at the CDR3 terminus, so this likely reflects a read error. This chain joins TRBV30 and TRBJ1-5, with D hard to call. Trimming left V 0 bases short and J 3 bases short, with 6 bases between. The CDR3 is 13 amino acids. Looked up from germline, CDR1 is GTSNPN and CDR2 is SVGIG (reference sequence). CDR3 protein: CAWSVENNQPQHL. In DNA, the CDR3 is TGTGCCTGGAGTGTTGAGAACAATCAGCCCCAGCATCTT.

This clonotype was found many times. The rearrangement links TRBV5-5 to TRBJ2-3, with no clear D. The V gene lost 1 base and the J gene lost 0 bases, with 15 bases spanning the gap. Germline loops: CDR1 SGHKS, CDR2 YYEKEE (reference sequence). The CDR3 length is 17 residues. CDR3 region: CASSLYSRGSSTDTQYF. For the CDR3, the DNA is TGTGCCAGCAGCTTGTATTCTCGCGGATCTAGCACAGATACGCAGTATTTT.

V is TRBV6-1 and J is TRBJ1-5, with D possibly TRBD1 on 6 matching bases. Trimming shortened V by 4 bases and J by 12 bases, and 13 bases separated the two germline ends. CDR1 is MNHNS, CDR2 SASEGT, per germline. The length of the CDR3 is 12 residues. In DNA form, the CDR3 reads TGTGCCAGCAGTGCGGCTCAGGGGCTCCAGCATTTT. Residues: CASSAAQGLQHF.

This clonotype has at least ten counts. The rearrangement links TRBV6-5 to TRBJ1-5; no reliable D call. V lost 2 bases, J lost 7 bases, and 12 bases lay in between. The CDR3 contains 14 residues. The V gene's germline CDR1 is MNHEY and CDR2 SVGAGI. CDR3 nucleotides: TGTGCCAGCAGTTACGAGGGCCCCCACCAGCCCCAGCATTTT. Translating gives CASSYEGPHQPQHF.

V is TRBV9 and J is TRBJ1-3; a weak D match, TRBD1 (5 bases). Germline-derived CDR1 and CDR2 are SGDLS and YYNGEE. The V gene lost 4 bases and the J gene lost 8 bases, with 19 bases spanning the gap. The CDR3 consists of 15 residues. CDR3 protein: CASSLSTVFGDTIYF. CDR3 sequence (DNA): TGTGCCAGCAGCTTATCGACAGTCTTCGGAGACACCATATATTTT. Full variable domain (missing parts from reference TRBV9 and TRBJ1-3): DSGVTQTPKHLITATGQRVTLRCSPRSGDLSVYWYQQSLDQGLQFLIQYYNGEERAKGNILERFSAQQFPDLHSELNLSSLELGDSALYFCASSLSTVFGDTIYFGEGSWLTVV.

To note about this clonotype: A read error is possible here, since a much larger clone lies one base away. The rearrangement links TRBV7-8 to TRBJ2-5, with 9 bases fitting TRBD2. There are 17 residues in the CDR3. The V segment lost 1 base and the J segment 5 bases; nucleotides outside the gene matches: 11. In germline, CDR1 is SGHVS, CDR2 FQNEAQ. CDR3 protein: CASSLEGISGRGETQYF. In DNA, the CDR3 is TGTGCCAGCAGCTTAGAGGGGATTAGCGGGAGAGGGGAGACCCAGTACTTC.

In the case of this clonotype: Because it lacks the conserved phenylalanine or tryptophan at the end, this CDR3 is likely a read error. No DNA is shown, since the ends of the CDR3 on it are uncertain; the CDR3 is the one TCRdb lists. The chain joins TRBV4-1 to TRBJ1-1. 13 amino acids form the CDR3, both terminal residues included. CDR1 is MGHRA and CDR2 is YSYEKL in the germline V gene. The CDR3 loop is CTSSLYENTEAFC.

Details on this clonotype: The junction and the germline gene differ at one end; a read error may be behind it. The chain carries TRBV11-2 and TRBJ1-1, with a possible D match to TRBD1 (6 bases). Germline V gene data show CDR1 as SGHAT and CDR2 as FQNNGV. This CDR3 spans 15 amino acids. The CDR3 loop is CASNRDYTGNTESFF. The CDR3 region has the DNA TGTGCCAGCAACCGCGACTACACAGGGAACACTGAATCTTTCTTT.

This clonotype was observed a single time. One junction end disagrees with the germline gene, perhaps due to a read error. This chain joins TRBV6-1 and TRBJ1-5; D perhaps matches TRBD1 (5 bases). The CDR3 is 15 residues long. CDR1 and CDR2 (germline): MNHNS, SASEGT. CDR3: CASSDGGAMGHPQHF. CDR3 DNA: TGTGCTAGCAGTGATGGAGGGGCCATGGGTCACCCCCAGCATTTT.

Remarks on this clonotype: Germline and junction disagree at one end, which may indicate a read error. The genes are TRBV2 and TRBJ2-1, with 8 nucleotides matching TRBD2. CDR3 length: 17 residues. Looked up from germline, CDR1 is SNHLY and CDR2 is FYNNEI. CDR3 bases: TGTGCCAGCAATCGTTCCGGGAGCGGGAGTTCCTACGATGAGCAGTTCTTC. This gives the protein CASNRSGSGSSYDEQFF.

In the case of this clonotype: Without the conserved terminal phenylalanine or tryptophan, this CDR3 likely stems from a read error. The rearrangement links TRBV4-2 to TRBJ2-7; 10 bases match TRBD2. The CDR3 is 22 amino acids. Germline V gene data show CDR1 as LGHNA and CDR2 as YNFKEQ. CDR3 DNA sequence: TGTACCAGCAGCCAAGTTTTCATCAGATTACTAGCGGGGTTACCGAGCTCCTACGAGCAGTACTTA. Residues: CTSSQVFIRLLAGLPSSYEQYL.

The rearrangement uses TRBV10-2 and TRBJ1-4; D is perhaps TRBD1 (5 bases). The germline V gene has CDR1 WSHSY and CDR2 SAAADI. CDR3 size: 13 residues. Here the CDR3 reads CLSTGHLSEKLFF. As DNA, the CDR3 is TGCCTCAGCACCGGACACCTTAGTGAAAAACTGTTTTTT.

In the case of this clonotype: Germline is not matched at one junction end, which may reflect a read error. The chain couples TRBV6-5 to TRBJ2-3; no definite D call. Germline loops: CDR1 MNHEY, CDR2 SVGAGI. The CDR3 sequence is 15 residues long. CDR3 nucleotide sequence: TGTGCCAGTAGTTATTCGTTTATGGACGCAGATACGCAGTATTTT. Its protein product is CASSYSFMDADTQYF.

The chain uses TRBV6-5 and TRBJ2-7, with D unclear. The CDR3 contains 14 residues. Trimming pared 6 bases from V and 3 bases from J, leaving 15 bases between. The germline V gene encodes CDR1 MNHEY and CDR2 SVGAGI. The DNA of the CDR3 is TGTGCCAGCAGGTTCTCGATAGGAGACTACGAGCAGTACTTC. Translation gives CASRFSIGDYEQYF.

To note about this clonotype: This could be a read error, since a much larger clone is one nucleotide away. The CDR3 sequence: CSAPKGGNTGEPFF. In nucleotides, the CDR3 is TGCAGTGCCCCAAAAGGAGGGAACACCGGGGAGCCGTTTTTT. The chain carries TRBV20-1 and TRBJ2-2, with D possibly matching TRBD2 (6 bases). CDR3 size: 14 residues. The V gene's germline CDR1 is DFQATT and CDR2 SNEGSKA (reference sequence).